The 25 T cell receptor beta chains below come from one sample, sequenced in a study of T cell changes during pregnancy in multiple sclerosis (dated by TCRdb to between 2018 and 2021). The method behind the library was the immunoSEQ multiplex PCR assay. TCRdb took over this immuneACCESS table, retaining in-frame rearrangements with V and J assigned. Such tables are incomplete; in checked studies, under half of the missing clones stem from an unresolved V gene, and the remainder is unexplained. For this sample the table gives 75,000 to 100,000 clones, of which around 91% were detected only once. Of the sample, less than 2% is held by the ten largest clones. The input for sequencing was peripheral blood, taken after pregnancy. Every receptor here comes from a female donor in good health, enrolled as a control in a pregnancy study.

The chain carries TRBV7-9 and TRBJ2-5; no clear D gene. The DNA end favors TRBJ2-7, so the J call may be wrong. In germline, CDR1 is SEHNR, CDR2 FQNEAQ (reference sequence). The CDR3 sequence is 11 residues long. The CDR3 sequence is CASSPNYEQYF. DNA for the CDR3: TGTGCCAGCAGCCCAAACTACGAGCAGTACTTC.

The chain couples TRBV9 to TRBJ1-2, with no clear D. CDR3 size: 13 residues. Germline V gives CDR1 SGDLS, CDR2 YYNGEE. V was shortened by 0 bases and J by 6 bases, with 9 bases between the two germline ends. CDR3: CASSVGGVHGYTF. The CDR3 DNA follows: TGTGCCAGCAGCGTAGGCGGGGTACATGGCTACACCTTC.

This chain uses TRBV18 with TRBJ1-1, with 7 positions matching TRBD1. This CDR3 region has 16 residues. The germline gives CDR1 KGHSH, CDR2 LQKENI. The trim removed 3 bases at V and 2 bases at J, leaving 9 bases unmatched. As DNA, the CDR3 is TGTGCCAGCTCACCCGTGGCCAGGGGGATAAACACTGAAGCTTTCTTT. It translates to CASSPVARGINTEAFF.

The V gene is TRBV15, the J gene TRBJ1-2; 8 nucleotides line up with TRBD1. Germline V CDR1 and CDR2: LNHNV, YYDKDF (reference sequence). CDR3 length: 15 residues. V was clipped by 9 bases and J by 4 bases; unmatched bases: 13. CDR3 residues: CATAGTGPIGYGYTF. The CDR3 DNA reads TGTGCCACGGCCGGGACAGGACCAATTGGCTATGGCTACACCTTC.

The chain carries TRBV5-1 and TRBJ2-5; possible D gene TRBD2, 6 bases. Germline CDR1 is SGHRS and CDR2 is YFSETQ. Deletions cut 4 bases from V and 2 bases from J, with 18 bases between. The CDR3 covers 16 residues. CDR3 amino acids: CASSAGRVTSQETQYF. The CDR3 nucleotides read TGCGCCAGCAGCGCGGGAAGGGTCACCTCTCAAGAGACCCAGTACTTC. Drawing the rest from reference TRBV5-1 and TRBJ2-5, the complete variable domain is KAGVTQTPRYLIKTRGQQVTLSCSPISGHRSVSWYQQTPGQGLQFLFEYFSETQRNKGNFPGRFSGRQFSNSRSEMNVSTLELGDSALYLCASSAGRVTSQETQYFGPGTRLLVL.

The V call is TRBV2, the J call TRBJ1-1; TRBD1 matches at 7 bases. V dropped 6 bases and J dropped 5; count of bases not matched to a gene: 6. Germline V gene sequence: CDR1 SNHLY, CDR2 FYNNEI. This CDR3 has 13 amino acids. CDR3 sequence: CASSRQGGTEAFF. CDR3 nucleotide sequence: TGTGCCAGCAGCCGACAGGGCGGGACTGAAGCTTTCTTT.

V usage is TRBV19 and J usage is TRBJ2-1, with 7 bases that match TRBD1. V gave up 8 bases and J gave up 2 bases; unmatched junction bases: 3. This CDR3 spans 13 amino acids. Germline lookup yields CDR1 LNHDA and CDR2 SQIVND (reference sequence). The CDR3, as DNA: TGTGCCAGTTTGGGGACAGCCTACAATGAGCAGTTCTTC. Its translation: CASLGTAYNEQFF.

CDR3 coding DNA: TGTGCCAGCAGGGCTAAGTGGGCCACCCAATACGAGCAGTACTTC. It translates to CASRAKWATQYEQYF. This rearrangement joins TRBV6-5 to TRBJ2-7; no reliable D call. Trimming removed 6 bases from V and 4 bases from J, with 19 bases in between. Germline V lookup: CDR1 MNHEY, CDR2 SVGAGI. This CDR3 comprises 15 residues.

The V gene is TRBV7-3, the J gene TRBJ2-5; no firm D call. Looked up from germline, CDR1 is SGHTA and CDR2 is FQGTGA. V shed 1 base and J shed 2 bases, with 5 bases lying between them. This CDR3 region has 13 residues. The CDR3 bases are TGTGCCAGCAGCTTAAACTCACAAGAGACCCAGTACTTC. Protein sequence: CASSLNSQETQYF.

J is TRBJ1-1 and V is TRBV5-1; a weak D match, TRBD1 (6 bases). The CDR3 totals 15 residues. Trimming cost V 3 bases and J 4 bases, with 16 bases left between them. Per germline, CDR1 SGHRS and CDR2 YFSETQ. DNA of the CDR3: TGCGCCAGCAGCTCTTCAGGGGCGAGGACCACTGAAGCTTTCTTT. Amino acid sequence: CASSSSGARTTEAFF.

The chain has TRBV5-5 and TRBJ2-3, with 11 bases fitting TRBD2. The ends lost 2 bases at V and 0 bases at J; junction bases unmatched: 8. Germline V CDR1 and CDR2: SGHKS, YYEKEE (reference sequence). The CDR3 totals 18 residues. Here the CDR3 reads CASSFALSGGASTDTQYF. DNA of the CDR3: TGTGCCAGCAGCTTCGCCCTTAGCGGGGGGGCGAGCACAGATACGCAGTATTTT.

This clone was seen only a few times. V usage is TRBV28 and J usage is TRBJ1-1; the D gene is possibly TRBD1 (5 bases). This CDR3 has 13 residues. In germline, CDR1 is MDHEN, CDR2 SYDVKM. Deletions cut 6 bases from V and 4 bases from J, with 12 bases between. The CDR3 loop is CASRSGGSTEAFF. DNA of the CDR3: TGTGCCAGCAGGTCCGGGGGATCCACTGAAGCTTTCTTT.

This chain uses TRBV7-2 with TRBJ2-7, with a possible D match to TRBD1 (5 bases). V was pared by 0 bases and J by 2 bases, with 14 bases between. Germline CDR1 SGHTA, CDR2 FQGNSA. The CDR3 totals 16 residues. CDR3 sequence: CASSLAGRVITYEQYF. CDR3 DNA sequence: TGTGCCAGCAGCTTAGCAGGCAGGGTGATTACCTACGAGCAGTACTTC.

In this sample, this clone turned up once. The rearrangement joins TRBV7-9 to TRBJ1-1; unclear D gene. V was trimmed by 5 bases and J by 7 bases, leaving 20 bases between them. The CDR3 length is 15 residues. The germline CDR1 and CDR2 sequences are SEHNR and FQNEAQ (reference sequence). DNA for the CDR3: TGTGCCAGCAGCCCACCCGAGAGAGGAAGTTTTGAAGCTTTCTTT. Its translation is CASSPPERGSFEAFF.

This chain links TRBV6-1 with TRBJ2-1, with no clear D. The CDR3 has 11 residues. Germline CDR1 reads MNHNS; CDR2 reads SASEGT. Trimming took 3 bases from V and 7 from J, leaving 4 bases between them. The DNA for the CDR3 is TGTGCCAGCAGTGATCTGAATGAGCAGTTCTTC. Translation gives CASSDLNEQFF.

The chain has TRBV29-1 and TRBJ2-1, with TRBD1 identical over 10 bases. CDR1 is SQVTM, CDR2 ANQGSEA, per germline. The V segment lost 7 bases and the J segment 0 bases; nucleotides outside the gene matches: 0. The length of the CDR3 is 13 residues. The CDR3 DNA is TGCAGCGGACAGGGGGCCTCCTACAATGAGCAGTTCTTC. It specifies CSGQGASYNEQFF.

This chain links TRBV30 with TRBJ1-6, with D hard to call. V shed 7 bases and J shed 10 bases, with 14 bases lying between them. The length of the CDR3 is 12 residues. The germline CDR1 and CDR2 sequences are GTSNPN and SVGIG (reference sequence). CDR3 sequence reads: CASRGSASPLHF. In DNA form, the CDR3 reads TGTGCCTCTCGCGGCTCGGCCTCACCCCTCCACTTT.

This clone was recorded once. The rearrangement uses TRBV5-5 and TRBJ1-2, with D tentatively TRBD1 (5 bases). V gave up 4 bases and J gave up 8 bases, with 15 bases separating them. This CDR3 spans 13 amino acids. Germline V gives CDR1 SGHKS, CDR2 YYEKEE (reference sequence). DNA of the CDR3: TGTGCCAGCAGCCATCAGGGCTTCGAGGGCTACACCTTC. This codes for CASSHQGFEGYTF.

The V and J genes are TRBV5-1 and TRBJ2-3; 12 bases map to TRBD2. V shed 4 bases, J shed 3 bases, and the junction held 6 bases outside the gene matches. CDR1 and CDR2 from the germline V gene are SGHRS and YFSETQ. The CDR3 has 16 residues. The chain's CDR3 is CASSVQTSGGTDTQYF. Written as DNA, the CDR3 is TGCGCCAGCAGCGTACAAACTAGCGGGGGGACAGATACGCAGTATTTT.

V is TRBV2 and J is TRBJ1-2; 8 bases agree with TRBD1. The germline V gene encodes CDR1 SNHLY and CDR2 FYNNEI. The CDR3 length is 15 residues. After removal of 6 bases from V and 2 bases from J, the junction contained 8 bases not matched to a gene. In DNA, the CDR3 is TGTGCCAGCAGGGGGGTCCGGGACAGGAACTATGGCTACACCTTC. It specifies CASRGVRDRNYGYTF.

The chain combines TRBV7-8 with TRBJ1-1, with TRBD1 matching 11 bases. This CDR3 is built from 15 residues. Unmatched junction bases numbered 9, after V lost 5 bases and J lost 7 bases. Per germline, CDR1 SGHVS and CDR2 FQNEAQ. The CDR3 loop reads CASSTFGQGAFEAFF. CDR3 DNA sequence: TGTGCCAGCAGCACCTTCGGACAGGGGGCTTTTGAAGCTTTCTTT.

This CDR3 is CASIGRGQGGEQFF. CDR3 nucleotide sequence: TGTGCCAGCATCGGTCGGGGACAGGGCGGGGAGCAGTTCTTC. The chain joins TRBV6-6 to TRBJ2-1; 9 bases align to TRBD1. The germline CDR1 and CDR2 sequences are MNHNY and SVGAGI (reference sequence). The V segment lost 7 bases and the J segment 10 bases; nucleotides outside the gene matches: 11. This CDR3 region has 14 residues.

This clone occurred once. The chain links TRBV6-1 to TRBJ2-1; perhaps TRBD2 as D (5 bases). Trimming shortened V by 3 bases and J by 1 base, and 10 bases separated the two germline ends. CDR3 length: 15 residues. The germline CDR1 and CDR2 sequences are MNHNS and SASEGT. DNA of the CDR3: TGTGCCAGCAGTGACGAGGGCTTTTCCTACAATGAGCAGTTCTTC. It codes for CASSDEGFSYNEQFF.

The J gene is TRBJ2-7, the V gene TRBV6-5; 7 bases are shared with TRBD2. The CDR3 covers 15 residues. Per germline, CDR1 MNHEY and CDR2 SVGAGI. With V trimmed by 0 bases and J by 2 bases, 4 bases remained unmatched. This chain's CDR3 is CASSYSSSGPYEQYF. In DNA form, the CDR3 reads TGTGCCAGCAGTTACTCGAGTAGCGGGCCCTACGAGCAGTACTTC.

Details on this clone: At one boundary the junction diverges from the germline segment, which might be a read error. This sequence joins TRBV4-3 and TRBJ1-5; no definite D call. The CDR3 runs 20 residues. Germline V gene data show CDR1 as LGHNA and CDR2 as YSLEER. The CDR3 region has the DNA TGCGCCAGCAGCAAAGAGGAGGAGGGCCAAGCCTTTTATAGCAATCAGCCCCAGCATTTT. It is translated as CASSKEEEGQAFYSNQPQHF.